This TCR beta chain is from a study of T cell repertoires in cytomegalovirus infection. On the study more broadly: Public TCR beta signatures marked donors with CMV infection and the matching HLA. Overall study findings and caveats: Carriage of CMV together with the relevant HLA was identifiable through cumulative public TCR beta family frequency.

The CDR3 contains 13 residues. Germline assignment: CDR1 SEHNR and CDR2 FQNEAQ (reference sequence). V shed 5 bases and J shed 7 bases, with 15 bases lying between them. MiXCR, run by TCRdb on the reads, gives a single entry per CDR3 protein. The profile shows around 430,000 distinct CDR3 sequences, about 42% of them singletons. With regard to this clonotype: The antigen is undetermined.

The input for sequencing was cultured PBMCs, taken from culture after CMV antigen stimulation. The TCR was taken from a human donor in good health (CMV status not recorded). Some clones in this sample may be carry-over from other donors' samples. The genes are TRBV7-9 and TRBJ2-7; weak D call: TRBD1 (6 bases). The CDR3 loop is CASSITGLGEQYF. CDR3 nucleotide sequence: TGTGCCAGCAGCATAACAGGGTTGGGAGAGCAGTACTTC.